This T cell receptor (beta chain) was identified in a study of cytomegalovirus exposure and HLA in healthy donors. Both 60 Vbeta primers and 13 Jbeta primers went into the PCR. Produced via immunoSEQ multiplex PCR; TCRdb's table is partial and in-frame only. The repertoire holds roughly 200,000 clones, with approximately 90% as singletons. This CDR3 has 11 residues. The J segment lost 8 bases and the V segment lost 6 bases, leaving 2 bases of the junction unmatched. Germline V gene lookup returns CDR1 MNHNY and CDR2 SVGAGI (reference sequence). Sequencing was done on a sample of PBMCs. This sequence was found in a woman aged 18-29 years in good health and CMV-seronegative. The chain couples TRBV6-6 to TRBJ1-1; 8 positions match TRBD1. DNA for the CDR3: TGTGCCAGCAGACGACAGGGGGAAGCTTTCTTT. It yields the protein CASRRQGEAFF.